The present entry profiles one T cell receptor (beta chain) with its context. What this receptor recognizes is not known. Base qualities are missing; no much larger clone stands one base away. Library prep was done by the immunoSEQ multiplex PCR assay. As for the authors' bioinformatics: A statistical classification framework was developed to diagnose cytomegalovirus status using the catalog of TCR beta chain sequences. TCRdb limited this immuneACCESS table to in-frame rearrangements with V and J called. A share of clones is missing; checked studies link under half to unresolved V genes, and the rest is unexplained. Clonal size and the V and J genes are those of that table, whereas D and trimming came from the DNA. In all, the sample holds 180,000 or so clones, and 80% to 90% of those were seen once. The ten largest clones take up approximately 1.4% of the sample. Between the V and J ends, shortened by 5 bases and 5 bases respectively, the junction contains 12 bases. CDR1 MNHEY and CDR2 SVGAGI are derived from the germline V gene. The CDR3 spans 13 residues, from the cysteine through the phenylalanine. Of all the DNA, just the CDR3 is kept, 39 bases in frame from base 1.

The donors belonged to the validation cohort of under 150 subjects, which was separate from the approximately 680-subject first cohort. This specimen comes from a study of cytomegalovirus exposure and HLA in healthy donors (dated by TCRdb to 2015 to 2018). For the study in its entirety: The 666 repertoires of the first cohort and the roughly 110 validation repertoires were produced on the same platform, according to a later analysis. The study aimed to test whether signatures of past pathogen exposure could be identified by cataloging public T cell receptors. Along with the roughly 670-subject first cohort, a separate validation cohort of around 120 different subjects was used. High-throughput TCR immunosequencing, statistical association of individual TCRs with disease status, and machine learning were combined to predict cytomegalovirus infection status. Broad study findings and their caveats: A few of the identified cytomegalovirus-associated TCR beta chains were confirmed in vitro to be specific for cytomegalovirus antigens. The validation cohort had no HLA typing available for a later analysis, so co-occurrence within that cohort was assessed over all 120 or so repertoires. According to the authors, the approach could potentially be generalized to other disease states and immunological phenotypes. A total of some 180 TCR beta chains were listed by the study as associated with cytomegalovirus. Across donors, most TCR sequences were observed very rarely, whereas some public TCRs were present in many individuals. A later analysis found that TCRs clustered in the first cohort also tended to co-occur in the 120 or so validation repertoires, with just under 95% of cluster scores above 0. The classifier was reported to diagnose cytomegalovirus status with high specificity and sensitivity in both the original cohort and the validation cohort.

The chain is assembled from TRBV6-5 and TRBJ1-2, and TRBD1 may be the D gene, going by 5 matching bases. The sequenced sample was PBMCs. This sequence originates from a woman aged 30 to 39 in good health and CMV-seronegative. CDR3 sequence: CASSTRGGYGYTF. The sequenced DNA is TGTGCCAGCAGTACCCGGGGGGGGTATGGCTACACCTTC.